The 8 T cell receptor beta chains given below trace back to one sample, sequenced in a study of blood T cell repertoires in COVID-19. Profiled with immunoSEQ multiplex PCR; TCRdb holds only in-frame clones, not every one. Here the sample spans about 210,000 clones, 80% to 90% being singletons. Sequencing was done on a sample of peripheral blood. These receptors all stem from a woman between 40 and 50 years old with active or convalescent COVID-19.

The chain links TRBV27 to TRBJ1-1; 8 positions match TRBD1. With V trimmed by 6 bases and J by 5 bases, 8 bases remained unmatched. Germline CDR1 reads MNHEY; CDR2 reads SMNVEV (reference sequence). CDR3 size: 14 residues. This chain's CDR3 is CASSGSGGRTEAFF. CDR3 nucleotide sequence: TGTGCCAGCAGCGGATCAGGGGGCCGAACTGAAGCTTTCTTT.

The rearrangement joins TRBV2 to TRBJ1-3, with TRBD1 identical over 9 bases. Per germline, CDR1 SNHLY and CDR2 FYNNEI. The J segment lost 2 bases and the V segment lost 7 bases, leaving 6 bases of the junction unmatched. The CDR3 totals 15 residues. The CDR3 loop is CASTRGTGTGNTIYF. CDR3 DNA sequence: TGTGCCAGCACTCGAGGGACAGGGACTGGAAACACCATATATTTT.

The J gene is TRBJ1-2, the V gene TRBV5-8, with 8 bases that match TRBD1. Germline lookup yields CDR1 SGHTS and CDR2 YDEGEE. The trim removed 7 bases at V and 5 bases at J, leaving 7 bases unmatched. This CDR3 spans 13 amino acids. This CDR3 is CASSRTGKYGYTF. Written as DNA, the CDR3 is TGTGCCAGCTCCAGGACAGGGAAATATGGCTACACCTTC.

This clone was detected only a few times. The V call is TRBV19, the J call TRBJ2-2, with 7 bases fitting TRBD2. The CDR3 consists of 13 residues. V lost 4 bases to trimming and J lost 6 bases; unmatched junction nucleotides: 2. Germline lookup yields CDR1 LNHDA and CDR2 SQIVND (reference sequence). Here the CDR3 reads CASSTLAAGELFF. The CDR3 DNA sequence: TGTGCCAGTAGTACCCTAGCGGCCGGGGAGCTGTTTTTT.

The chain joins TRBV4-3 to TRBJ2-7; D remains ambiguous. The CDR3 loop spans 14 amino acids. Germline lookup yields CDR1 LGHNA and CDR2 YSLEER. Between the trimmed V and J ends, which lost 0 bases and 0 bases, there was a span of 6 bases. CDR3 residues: CASSQDPGSYEQYF. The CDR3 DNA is TGCGCCAGCAGCCAAGACCCAGGCTCCTACGAGCAGTACTTC.

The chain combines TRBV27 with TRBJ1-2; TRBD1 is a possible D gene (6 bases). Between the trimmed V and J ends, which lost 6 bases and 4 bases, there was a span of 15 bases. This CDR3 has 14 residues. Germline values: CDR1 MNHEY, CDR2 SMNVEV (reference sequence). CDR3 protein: CASRPQGMGYGYTF. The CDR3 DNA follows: TGTGCCAGCAGACCTCAGGGGATGGGCTATGGCTACACCTTC.

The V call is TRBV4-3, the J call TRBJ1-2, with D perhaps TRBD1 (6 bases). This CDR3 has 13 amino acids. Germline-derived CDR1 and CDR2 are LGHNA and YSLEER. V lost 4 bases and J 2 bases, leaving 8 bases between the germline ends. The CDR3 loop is CASSPGQNYGYTF. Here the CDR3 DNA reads TGCGCCAGCAGCCCCGGACAGAACTATGGCTACACCTTC.

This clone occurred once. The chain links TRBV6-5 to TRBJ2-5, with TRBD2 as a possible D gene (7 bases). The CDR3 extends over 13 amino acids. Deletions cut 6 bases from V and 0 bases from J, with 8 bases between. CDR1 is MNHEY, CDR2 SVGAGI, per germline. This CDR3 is CASRGGDQETQYF. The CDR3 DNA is TGTGCCAGCAGAGGGGGGGACCAAGAGACCCAGTACTTC.